The T cell receptor beta chain described here comes from a study of T cell changes during pregnancy in multiple sclerosis. Sequencing was performed with immunoSEQ multiplex PCR; in TCRdb, only in-frame clones are kept and a portion is missing. The sample shows roughly 24,000 clones, more than 80% of them seen only once. There are 20 residues in the CDR3. V lost 0 bases, J lost 0 bases, and 10 bases stayed unmatched. The V gene's germline CDR1 is LGHNA and CDR2 YSLEER. The chain uses TRBV4-3 and TRBJ2-6, with 8 bases aligning to TRBD2. The material sequenced was CD8+ T cells from peripheral blood mononuclear cells, taken in the first trimester of pregnancy. The clonotype comes from a female donor in good health, enrolled as a control in a pregnancy study. This CDR3 is CASSQEVRLAGDSGANVLTF. The CDR3 DNA follows: TGCGCCAGCAGCCAAGAGGTCAGGCTAGCGGGCGACTCTGGGGCCAACGTCCTGACTTTC.